The 22 T cell receptor beta chains given below trace back to one sample, sequenced in a study of CD8+ T cells in alopecia areata. It was cDNA, reverse transcribed from extracted RNA, that served as the sequencing template. Libraries were prepared by immunoSEQ multiplex PCR; TCRdb keeps only in-frame clonotypes and omits some of them. The specimen gives fewer than 2,000 clones without singletons; the ten biggest hold 25% to 30%. Specified time point: mouse skin 6 weeks after grafting, around onset of hair loss. The source was skin, collected at week 6. These receptor sequences come from a C3H/HeJ mouse with alopecia areata. The strain's MHC: H2-k.

This clone is categorized as medium-sized. The germline and genes are mouse ones. With the read ending 4 residues before the CDR3 end, the germline J gene is used to fill in that end. The chain combines TRBV13-2 with TRBJ2-7, with 12 nucleotides matching TRBD2. There are 13 residues in the CDR3. Germline lookup yields CDR1 NNHNN and CDR2 SYGAGS (reference sequence). CDR3 protein: CATSGTGGYEQYF. CDR3 DNA, as far as it was read: TGTGCCACTTCCGGGACTGGGGGGTAT.

This clone appeared a few times. The genes are named according to mouse. The read terminates 4 residues before the CDR3 end, so the remaining end is supplied by the germline J gene. The J gene is TRBJ2-7, the V gene TRBV13-3; 10 bases agree with TRBD2. From germline, CDR1 is NNHDY and CDR2 SYVADS. The CDR3 totals 15 residues. The CDR3 bases that were read are TGTGCCAGCAGTGATGCGGGGACTGGGGTTTAT. Its protein product is CASSDAGTGVY. From start to end, the CDR3 is CASSDAGTGVYEQYF.

The table lists this clone with a few counts. Gene names denote mouse genes. The CDR3 goes on 4 residues after the read ends, and that part is filled in from the germline J gene. The rearrangement links TRBV5 to TRBJ1-1; 7 bases line up with TRBD1. Trimming at V came to 1 base and at J to 3 bases, leaving 2 bases not matched to a gene. From germline, CDR1 is LGHNA and CDR2 YNLKQL (reference sequence). This CDR3 region has 14 residues. CDR3 region: CASSQGDRDTEVFF. The CDR3 bases that were read are TGTGCCAGCAGCCAAGGGGACAGAGACACA.

About this clone: The genes are named according to mouse. The observed sequence ends 4 residues before the CDR3 terminus, with the missing tail filled in from the germline J gene. Distinct nucleotide sequences in the sample also encode this CDR3. The gene calls are TRBV31 and TRBJ2-2, with D tentatively TRBD2 (6 bases). The CDR3 length is 15 residues. Per germline, CDR1 GKSSPN and CDR2 SITVG. Between the trimmed V and J ends, which lost 0 bases and 0 bases, there was a span of 8 bases. The CDR3 loop reads CAWSLGGANTGQLYF. The CDR3 DNA, read in part, is TGTGCCTGGAGTCTGGGGGGTGCAAACACCGGG. Looking up the rest from reference TRBV31 and TRBJ2-2 gives the full variable domain: AQTIHQWPVAEIKAVGSPLSLGCTIKGKSSPNLYWYWQATGGTLQQLFYSITVGQVESVVQLNLSASRPKDDQFILSTEKLLLSHSGFYLCAWSLGGANTGQLYFGEGSKLTVL.

This clone qualifies as medium-sized. These gene names are mouse names. The CDR3 end is not reached by the read, which stops 4 residues before it; the germline J gene fills it in. V usage is TRBV13-2 and J usage is TRBJ2-1; 9 bases align to TRBD1. Unmatched junction bases numbered 3, after V lost 3 bases and J lost 5 bases. The CDR3 consists of 14 residues. Germline-derived CDR1 and CDR2 are NNHNN and SYGAGS (reference sequence). The CDR3 is CASGVRDRDAEQFF. CDR3 DNA (partial): TGTGCCAGCGGTGTCCGGGACAGGGATGCT.

This clone has only a few counts. These gene names are mouse names. The CDR3 extends 3 residues past the end of the read, so its final part is completed from the germline J gene. The genes are TRBV31 and TRBJ1-6; 7 positions match TRBD1. TRBJ1-6 is an ORF for which the function is uncertain. CDR1 and CDR2 (germline): GKSSPN, SITVG. CDR3 length: 16 amino acids. V was pared by 2 bases and J by 7 bases, with 11 bases of the junction left unmatched. The CDR3 is CAWSSPPTGRNSPLYF. CDR3 bases read: TGTGCCTGGAGTTCTCCCCCGACAGGGAGGAATTCGCCC.

Details on this clone: Gene names denote mouse genes. The read ends 4 residues before the CDR3 terminus; that terminus is restored from the germline J gene. This chain links TRBV1 with TRBJ2-5; D is unresolved. Germline V lookup: CDR1 NSQYPW, CDR2 LRSPGD (reference sequence). The CDR3 runs 14 residues. V lost 2 bases to trimming and J lost 3 bases, with 9 bases between them. The CDR3 spells CTCSARSSQDTQYF. The part of the CDR3 DNA that was read is TGCACCTGCAGTGCACGCAGCTCTCAAGAC.

This clone was counted at least ten times. All gene names here are mouse names. The sequenced CDR3 bases are TGTGCAAGCAGCTTAGGGACAGGGGAGGATCAAAAC. Translating it yields CASSLGTGEDQN. The entire CDR3 protein is CASSLGTGEDQNTLYF. The chain uses TRBV16 and TRBJ2-4; 9 bases map to TRBD1. The read ends 4 residues shy of where the CDR3 ends; the end is completed using the germline J gene. V lost 1 base, J lost 2 bases, and 4 bases stayed unmatched. This CDR3 contains 16 residues. CDR1 is SGHSA, CDR2 FRNQAP, per germline. The full variable domain, completed using reference TRBV16 and TRBJ2-4, is NAGVIQTPRHKVTGKGQEATLWCEPISGHSAVFWYRQTIVQGLEFLTYFRNQAPIDDSGMPKERFSAQMPNQSHSTLKIQSTQPQDSAVYLCASSLGTGEDQNTLYFGAGTRLSVL.

Within the sample, this clone is medium-sized. Gene names follow the mouse nomenclature. The read ends 4 residues early relative to the CDR3; the germline J gene fills the gap. This chain uses TRBV1 with TRBJ2-4, with 11 bases lining up with TRBD2. V was clipped by 3 bases and J by 2 bases; unmatched bases: 7. CDR1 is NSQYPW, CDR2 LRSPGD, per germline (reference sequence). There are 17 residues in the CDR3. Incomplete CDR3 DNA: TGCACCTGCAGTGCGAGGGGGACTGGGGGACTTCAAAAC. Translated, it gives CTCSARGTGGLQN. The whole CDR3 sequence reads CTCSARGTGGLQNTLYF. Full variable domain (remainder filled in from reference TRBV1 and TRBJ2-4): VTLLEQNPRWRLVPRGQAVNLRCILKNSQYPWMSWYQQDLQKQLQWLFTLRSPGDKEVKSLPGADYLATRVTDTELRLQVANMSQGRTLYCTCSARGTGGLQNTLYFGAGTRLSVL.

This clone counts as medium-sized (0.01 to 0.1%). The listed genes are named as in mouse. The read finishes 4 residues shy of the CDR3 end, and the germline J gene is used to complete it. The chain carries TRBV13-3 and TRBJ2-1; 9 bases are a match to TRBD1. V shed 5 bases and J 5 bases; nucleotides not matched to a gene: 5. The CDR3 contains 14 residues. Per germline, CDR1 NNHDY and CDR2 SYVADS. The CDR3 here is CASRGTGRDAEQFF. Incomplete CDR3 DNA: TGTGCCAGCAGAGGGACAGGGAGGGATGCT.

This clone was found a few times. Genes and germline come from the mouse. With the read ending 4 residues before the CDR3 end, the germline J gene is used to fill in that end. V usage is TRBV13-2 and J usage is TRBJ2-5; possible D gene TRBD1, 5 bases. This CDR3 has 14 amino acids. The germline gives CDR1 NNHNN, CDR2 SYGAGS (reference sequence). Partial CDR3 DNA: TGTGCCAGCGGTGAGAGGGGTGAGGGAGAC. This sequence encodes CASGERGEGD. The CDR3 as a whole reads CASGERGEGDTQYF.

This clone was recorded at least ten times. Gene labels here are mouse ones. The read ends 4 residues early relative to the CDR3; the germline J gene fills the gap. V is TRBV13-2 and J is TRBJ2-5, with D maybe TRBD2 (7 bases). CDR3 size: 13 residues. CDR1 is NNHNN and CDR2 is SYGAGS in the germline V gene (reference sequence). Here the CDR3 reads CASGEWGADTQYF. The DNA read from the CDR3 is TGTGCCAGCGGTGAATGGGGGGCCGAC.

By sample fraction, this clone is hyperexpanded. The gene names given are mouse names. The CDR3: CASSLQGANTEVFF. Incomplete CDR3 DNA: TGTGCCAGCAGTTTACAGGGGGCAAACACA. V gene TRBV19 combines with J gene TRBJ1-1; TRBD1 matches 8 bases. The read gets to within 4 residues of the CDR3 end, and the germline J gene fills in the rest. The J segment lost 0 bases and the V segment lost 4 bases, leaving 2 bases of the junction unmatched. The CDR3 has 14 residues. Germline lookup yields CDR1 FNHDT and CDR2 SITEND (reference sequence).

A remark on this clone: Genes and germline are mouse. The read terminates 4 residues ahead of where the CDR3 ends, so the germline J gene completes it. V is TRBV13-3 and J is TRBJ2-7; 7 bases align to TRBD1. Germline CDR1 and CDR2: NNHDY and SYVADS. The CDR3 has 12 amino acids. This CDR3 reads CASSGRGYEQYF. Partial CDR3 DNA: TGTGCCAGCAGTGGCAGGGGGTAT.

At least ten counts were recorded for this clone. The gene names given are mouse names. Read coverage stops 4 residues before the CDR3 terminus; the germline J gene supplies the remainder. This sequence joins TRBV5 and TRBJ1-1; maybe TRBD1 (6 bases). The CDR3 loop spans 15 amino acids. Between the trimmed V and J ends, which lost 3 bases and 0 bases, there was a span of 11 bases. Germline CDR1 reads LGHNA; CDR2 reads YNLKQL (reference sequence). The CDR3 reads CASSQGTNANTEVFF. The sequenced CDR3 bases are TGTGCCAGCAGCCAGGGGACAAATGCAAACACA.

This clone was seen a handful of times. Any gene name here is a mouse gene name. Coverage ceases 4 residues before the CDR3 finishes, and the germline J gene fills in the end. V is TRBV13-2 and J is TRBJ2-1; 11 nucleotides line up with TRBD2. The CDR3 covers 16 residues. Germline values: CDR1 NNHNN, CDR2 SYGAGS (reference sequence). The trim removed 3 bases at V and 4 bases at J, leaving 6 bases unmatched. CDR3: CASGASDWGGYAEQFF. Incomplete CDR3 DNA: TGTGCCAGCGGTGCGTCAGACTGGGGGGGTTATGCT.

This clone qualifies as medium-sized. Mouse gene names and germline throughout. The CDR3 end falls 4 residues outside the read, so it is completed with the germline J gene. The V and J genes are TRBV19 and TRBJ2-3, with D hard to call. CDR3 length: 12 amino acids. Trimming took 5 bases from V and 0 from J, leaving 4 bases between them. Germline V gene sequence: CDR1 FNHDT, CDR2 SITEND (reference sequence). The CDR3 here is CASSQSAETLYF. The DNA read from the CDR3 is TGTGCCAGCAGCCAGAGTGCAGAA.

By share of the sample, this clone is medium-sized. Gene names follow the mouse nomenclature. The missing CDR3 end, 4 residues past where the read stops, is filled in from the germline J gene. The V gene is TRBV19, the J gene TRBJ1-2; tentative D call: TRBD1 (5 bases). This CDR3 is built from 14 residues. Germline loops: CDR1 FNHDT, CDR2 SITEND (reference sequence). Trimming pared 2 bases from V and 2 bases from J, leaving 10 bases between. This CDR3 is CASSIGGRNSDYTF. CDR3 DNA, as far as it was read: TGTGCCAGCAGTATCGGGGGGAGGAACTCC.

This clone was counted between two and nine times. The gene symbols are mouse symbols. The read ends 4 residues early relative to the CDR3; the germline J gene fills the gap. The chain uses TRBV13-3 and TRBJ1-1; D possibly corresponds to TRBD1 (5 bases). V lost 0 bases to trimming and J lost 2 bases, with 8 bases between them. The CDR3 has 14 residues. Germline V gives CDR1 NNHDY, CDR2 SYVADS. The CDR3 is CASSDARANTEVFF. CDR3 bases read: TGTGCCAGCAGTGATGCCAGGGCCAACACA.

This clone is categorized as medium-sized. The gene names here belong to mouse. The read is 3 residues too short to cover the CDR3 end, so that end is filled in from the germline J gene. The J gene is TRBJ1-6, the V gene TRBV19; 7 nucleotides match TRBD1. TRBJ1-6 is known as an ORF, though its function is uncertain. CDR1 and CDR2 from the germline V gene are FNHDT and SITEND (reference sequence). This CDR3 comprises 14 residues. Trimming at V came to 5 bases and at J to 7 bases, leaving 6 bases not matched to a gene. CDR3 DNA, as far as it was read: TGTGCCAGCAGCCGGGACAGAAAGAATTCGCCC. Translation gives CASSRDRKNSP. In full, the CDR3 reads CASSRDRKNSPLYF.

The table lists this clone with a few counts. All gene names here are mouse names. Incomplete CDR3 DNA: TGTGCCAGCAGCCAAGATGTGACAGGGGTCGACTCC. It codes for CASSQDVTGVDS. The entire CDR3 is CASSQDVTGVDSDYTF. The rearrangement uses TRBV2 and TRBJ1-2, with 8 bases fitting TRBD1. The read halts 4 residues ahead of the CDR3 end, with the missing end drawn from the germline J gene. The ends lost 0 bases at V and 3 bases at J; junction bases unmatched: 6. Per the germline V gene, CDR1 is LGHNA and CDR2 is YSYQKL. The CDR3 is made up of 16 amino acids.

In its sample, this clone is medium-sized. Mouse germline and gene names are used. Sequencing ends 4 residues short of the CDR3 end; the germline J gene provides the rest. V usage is TRBV13-3 and J usage is TRBJ2-3; D ambiguous. V was trimmed by 1 base and J by 0 bases, leaving 6 bases between them. Germline CDR1 NNHDY, CDR2 SYVADS. The CDR3 is 14 residues long. This CDR3 is CASSDTNSAETLYF. Partial CDR3 DNA: TGTGCCAGCAGTGATACAAATAGTGCAGAA.